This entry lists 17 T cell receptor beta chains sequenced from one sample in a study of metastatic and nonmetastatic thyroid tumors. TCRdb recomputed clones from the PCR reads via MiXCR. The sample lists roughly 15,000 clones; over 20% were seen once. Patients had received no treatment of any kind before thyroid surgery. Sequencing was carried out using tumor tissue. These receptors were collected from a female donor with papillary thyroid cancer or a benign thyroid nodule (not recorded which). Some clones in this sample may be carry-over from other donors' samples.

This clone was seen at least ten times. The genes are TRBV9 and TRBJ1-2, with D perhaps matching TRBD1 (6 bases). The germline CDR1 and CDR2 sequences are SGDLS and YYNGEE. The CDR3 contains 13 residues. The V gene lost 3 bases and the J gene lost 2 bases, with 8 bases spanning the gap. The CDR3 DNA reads TGTGCCAGCAGCGCCCAGGGGAACTATGGCTACACCTTC. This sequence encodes CASSAQGNYGYTF.

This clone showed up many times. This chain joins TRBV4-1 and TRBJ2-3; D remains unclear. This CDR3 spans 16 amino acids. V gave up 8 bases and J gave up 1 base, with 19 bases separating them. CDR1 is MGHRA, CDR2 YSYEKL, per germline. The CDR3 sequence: CASSNRENAGTDTQYF. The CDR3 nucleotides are TGCGCCAGCTCCAACCGAGAGAATGCGGGCACAGATACGCAGTATTTT.

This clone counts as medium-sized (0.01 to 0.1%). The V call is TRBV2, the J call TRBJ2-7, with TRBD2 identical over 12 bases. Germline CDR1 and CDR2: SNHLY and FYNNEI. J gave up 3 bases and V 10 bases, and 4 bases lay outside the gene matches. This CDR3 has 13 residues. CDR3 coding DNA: TGTGCCACCACTAGCGGGAGGAACTACGAGCAGTACTTC. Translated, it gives CATTSGRNYEQYF.

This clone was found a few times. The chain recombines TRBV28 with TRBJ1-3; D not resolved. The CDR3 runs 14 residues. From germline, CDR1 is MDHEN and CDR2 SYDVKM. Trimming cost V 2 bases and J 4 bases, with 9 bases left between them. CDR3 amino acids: CASSLRLPGNTIYF. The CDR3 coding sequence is TGTGCCAGCAGTTTACGCCTGCCCGGAAACACCATATATTTT.

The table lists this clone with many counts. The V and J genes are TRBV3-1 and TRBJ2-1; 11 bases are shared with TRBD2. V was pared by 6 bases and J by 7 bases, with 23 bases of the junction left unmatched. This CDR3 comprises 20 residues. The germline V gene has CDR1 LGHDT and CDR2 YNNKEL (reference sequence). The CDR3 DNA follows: TGTGCCAGCAGAGCCAAGTCTTCATCGTTAGCGGGAGGGGCGTCGAATGAGCAGTTCTTC. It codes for CASRAKSSSLAGGASNEQFF.

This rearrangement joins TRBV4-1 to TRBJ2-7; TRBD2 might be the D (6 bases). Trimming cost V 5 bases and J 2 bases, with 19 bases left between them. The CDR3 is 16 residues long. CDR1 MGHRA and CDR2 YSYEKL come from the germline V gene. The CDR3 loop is CASSIRGSGQTYEQYF. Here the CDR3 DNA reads TGCGCCAGCAGCATCCGAGGTAGCGGCCAGACCTACGAGCAGTACTTC.

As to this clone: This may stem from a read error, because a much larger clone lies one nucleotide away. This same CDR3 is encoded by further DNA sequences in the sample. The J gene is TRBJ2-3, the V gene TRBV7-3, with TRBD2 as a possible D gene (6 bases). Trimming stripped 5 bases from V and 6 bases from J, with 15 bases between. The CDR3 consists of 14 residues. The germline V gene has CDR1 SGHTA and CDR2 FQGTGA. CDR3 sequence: CASSEGLGGDTQYF. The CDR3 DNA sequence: TGTGCCAGCAGCGAGGGACTGGGAGGTGATACGCAGTATTTT. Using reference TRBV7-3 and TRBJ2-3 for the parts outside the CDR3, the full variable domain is GAGVSQTPSNKVTEKGKYVELRCDPISGHTALYWYRQSLGQGPEFLIYFQGTGAADDSGLPNDRFFAVRPEGSVSTLKIQRTERGDSAVYLCASSEGLGGDTQYFGPGTRLTVL.

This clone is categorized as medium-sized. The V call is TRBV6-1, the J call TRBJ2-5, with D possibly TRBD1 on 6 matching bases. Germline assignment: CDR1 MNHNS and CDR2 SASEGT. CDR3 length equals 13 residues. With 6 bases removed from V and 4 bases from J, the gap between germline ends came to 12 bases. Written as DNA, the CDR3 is TGTGCCAGCAGCTACAGGGTGGGAGAGACCCAGTACTTC. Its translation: CASSYRVGETQYF.

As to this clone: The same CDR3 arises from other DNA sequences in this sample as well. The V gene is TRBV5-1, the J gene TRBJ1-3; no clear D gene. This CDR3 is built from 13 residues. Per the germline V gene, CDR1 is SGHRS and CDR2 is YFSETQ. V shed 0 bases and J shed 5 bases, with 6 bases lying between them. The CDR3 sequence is CASSLDFRNTIYF. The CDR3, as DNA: TGCGCCAGCAGCTTGGACTTTAGAAACACCATATATTTT. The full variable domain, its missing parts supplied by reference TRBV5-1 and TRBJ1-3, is KAGVTQTPRYLIKTRGQQVTLSCSPISGHRSVSWYQQTPGQGLQFLFEYFSETQRNKGNFPGRFSGRQFSNSRSEMNVSTLELGDSALYLCASSLDFRNTIYFGEGSWLTVV.

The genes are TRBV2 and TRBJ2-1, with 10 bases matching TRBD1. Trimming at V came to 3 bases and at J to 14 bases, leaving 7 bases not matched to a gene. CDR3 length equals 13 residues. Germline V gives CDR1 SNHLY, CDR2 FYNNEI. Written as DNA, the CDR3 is TGTGCCAGCAGTGATTCGGGACAGGGGTTTAAGTTCTTC. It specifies CASSDSGQGFKFF.

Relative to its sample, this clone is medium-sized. This CDR3 is CASSDFASSYEQYF. The CDR3 coding sequence is TGTGCCAGCAGTGATTTCGCGAGCTCCTACGAGCAGTACTTC. The chain employs TRBV2 and TRBJ2-7, with no clear D. V lost 3 bases, J lost 0 bases, and 9 bases lay in between. This CDR3 spans 14 amino acids. Germline loops: CDR1 SNHLY, CDR2 FYNNEI.

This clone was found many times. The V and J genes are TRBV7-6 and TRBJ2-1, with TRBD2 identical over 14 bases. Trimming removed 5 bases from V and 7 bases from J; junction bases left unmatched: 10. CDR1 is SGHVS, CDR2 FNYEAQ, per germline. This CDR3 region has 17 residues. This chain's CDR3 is CASSQGTSGSQWNEQFF. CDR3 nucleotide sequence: TGTGCCAGCAGCCAGGGGACTAGCGGGAGCCAGTGGAATGAGCAGTTCTTC.

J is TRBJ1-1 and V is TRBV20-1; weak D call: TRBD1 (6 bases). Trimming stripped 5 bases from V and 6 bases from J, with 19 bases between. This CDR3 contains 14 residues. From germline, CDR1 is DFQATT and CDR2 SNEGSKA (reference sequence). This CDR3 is CSAGPQRGGAEAFF. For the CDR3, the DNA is TGCAGTGCTGGACCCCAAAGGGGGGGGGCTGAAGCTTTCTTT.

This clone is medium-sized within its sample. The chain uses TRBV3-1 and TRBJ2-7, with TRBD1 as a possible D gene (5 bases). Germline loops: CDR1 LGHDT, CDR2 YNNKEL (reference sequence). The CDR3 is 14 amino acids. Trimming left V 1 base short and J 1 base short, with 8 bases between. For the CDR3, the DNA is TGTGCCAGCAGCCAAGTGGGGCGTTCCTACGAGCAGTACTTC. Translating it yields CASSQVGRSYEQYF.

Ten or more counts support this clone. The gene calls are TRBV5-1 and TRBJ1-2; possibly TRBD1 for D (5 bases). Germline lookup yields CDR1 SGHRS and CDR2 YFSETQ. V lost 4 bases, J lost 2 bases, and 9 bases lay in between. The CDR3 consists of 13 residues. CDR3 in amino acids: CASSREGNYGYTF. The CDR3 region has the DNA TGCGCCAGCAGCAGGGAGGGGAACTATGGCTACACCTTC.

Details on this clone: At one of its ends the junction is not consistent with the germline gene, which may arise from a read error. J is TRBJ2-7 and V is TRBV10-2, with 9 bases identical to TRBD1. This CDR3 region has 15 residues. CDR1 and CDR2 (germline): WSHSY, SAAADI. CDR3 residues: CAGRNGQGISYEQYF. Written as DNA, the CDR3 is TGCGCCGGCAGAAACGGACAGGGGATCTCCTACGAGCAGTACTTC.

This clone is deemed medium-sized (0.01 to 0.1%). Written as DNA, the CDR3 is TGTGCCAGCAGTTTAACAGGGTCTTACAATGAGCAGTTCTTC. Protein sequence: CASSLTGSYNEQFF. The chain joins TRBV27 to TRBJ2-1, with a weak D call TRBD1 (6 bases). CDR1 MNHEY and CDR2 SMNVEV come from the germline V gene (reference sequence). V was cut by 2 bases and J by 4 bases, with 9 bases left in between. This CDR3 comprises 14 residues.